One T cell receptor (beta chain) is described in this entry. Antigen unknown. 60 Vbeta and 13 Jbeta primers were used in PCR. Some clones are missing from TCRdb's copy, which holds only in-frame ones; the method was immunoSEQ multiplex PCR. The data contain some 160,000 clones, around three quarters of them singletons. The data were obtained in a study of cytomegalovirus exposure and HLA in healthy donors. Study overall: In terms of ancestry, the Caucasian-associated cluster contained more than 65% of the roughly 400 genotyped donors.

Overall study results and limits: A missense DCLRE1C variant was associated with V- and J-gene trimming of TCR beta chains in a later analysis, and an independent cohort replicated the association. Common viral pathogens (according to a later analysis) appeared linked to several of the most significant clusters.

This receptor was taken from a woman aged 35 to 49 in good health and CMV-seronegative. The sequencing input was PBMCs.

CDR3 in DNA: TGTGCCAGCAGTTTCTCCCCCAGCGAGGCCAAAAACATTCAGTACTTC. This gives the protein CASSFSPSEAKNIQYF. The chain has TRBV27 and TRBJ2-4, with D uncertain. Trimming cost V 3 bases and J 1 base, with 13 bases left between them. Germline V gene lookup returns CDR1 MNHEY and CDR2 SMNVEV (reference sequence). The CDR3 is 16 amino acids.